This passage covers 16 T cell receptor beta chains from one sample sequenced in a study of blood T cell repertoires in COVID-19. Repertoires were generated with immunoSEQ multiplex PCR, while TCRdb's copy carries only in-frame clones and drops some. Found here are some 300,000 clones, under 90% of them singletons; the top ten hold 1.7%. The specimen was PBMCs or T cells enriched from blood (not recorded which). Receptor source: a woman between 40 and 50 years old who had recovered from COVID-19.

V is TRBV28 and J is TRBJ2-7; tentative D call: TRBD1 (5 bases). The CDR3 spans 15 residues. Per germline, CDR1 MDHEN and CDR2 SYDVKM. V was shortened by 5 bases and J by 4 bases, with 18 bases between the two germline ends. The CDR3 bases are TGTGCCAGCAGTCCCAGGGCCCTGATACGGTACGAGCAGTACTTC. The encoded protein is CASSPRALIRYEQYF.

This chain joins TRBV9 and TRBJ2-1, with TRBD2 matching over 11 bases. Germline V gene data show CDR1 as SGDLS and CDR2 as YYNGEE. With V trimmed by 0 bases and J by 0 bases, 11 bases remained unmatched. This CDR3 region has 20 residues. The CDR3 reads CASSVATGGLAVSSYNEQFF. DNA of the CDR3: TGTGCCAGCAGCGTAGCTACTGGGGGACTAGCGGTGAGCTCCTACAATGAGCAGTTCTTC.

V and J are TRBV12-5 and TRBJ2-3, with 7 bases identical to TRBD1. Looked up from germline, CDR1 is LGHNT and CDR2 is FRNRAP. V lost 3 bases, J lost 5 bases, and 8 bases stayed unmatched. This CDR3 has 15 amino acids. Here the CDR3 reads CASGFGTAGRDTQYF. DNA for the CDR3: TGTGCTAGTGGTTTCGGGACAGCCGGGCGAGATACGCAGTATTTT.

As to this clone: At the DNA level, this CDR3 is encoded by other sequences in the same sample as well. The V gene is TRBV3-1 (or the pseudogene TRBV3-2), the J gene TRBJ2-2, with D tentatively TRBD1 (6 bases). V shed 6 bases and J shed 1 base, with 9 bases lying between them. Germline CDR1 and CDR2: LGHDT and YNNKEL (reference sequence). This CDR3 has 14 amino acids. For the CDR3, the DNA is TGTGCCAGCAGACAGGGACAGAACACCGGGGAGCTGTTTTTT. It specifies CASRQGQNTGELFF.

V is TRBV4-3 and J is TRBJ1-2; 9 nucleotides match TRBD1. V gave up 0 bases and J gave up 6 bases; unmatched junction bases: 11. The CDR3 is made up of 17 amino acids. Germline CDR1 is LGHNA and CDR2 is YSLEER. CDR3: CASSQEYRGRDQDGYTF. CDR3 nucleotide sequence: TGCGCCAGCAGCCAAGAGTACAGGGGGCGCGATCAGGATGGCTACACCTTC.

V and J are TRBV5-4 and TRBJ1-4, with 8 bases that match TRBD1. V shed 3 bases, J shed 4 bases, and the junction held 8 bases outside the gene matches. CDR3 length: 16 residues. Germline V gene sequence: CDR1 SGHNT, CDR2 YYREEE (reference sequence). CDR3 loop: CASSSGQDTLNEKLFF. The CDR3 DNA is TGTGCCAGCAGCTCGGGACAGGACACACTTAATGAAAAACTGTTTTTT.

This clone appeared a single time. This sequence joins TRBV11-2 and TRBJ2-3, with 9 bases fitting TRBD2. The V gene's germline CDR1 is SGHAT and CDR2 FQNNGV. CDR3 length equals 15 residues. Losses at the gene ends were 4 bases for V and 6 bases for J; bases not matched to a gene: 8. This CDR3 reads CASSSRTSVPDTQYF. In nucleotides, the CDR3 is TGTGCCAGCAGCTCCAGGACTAGCGTCCCGGATACGCAGTATTTT. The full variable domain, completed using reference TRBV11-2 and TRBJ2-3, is EAGVAQSPRYKIIEKRQSVAFWCNPISGHATLYWYQQILGQGPKLLIQFQNNGVVDDSQLPKDRFSAERLKGVDSTLKIQPAKLEDSAVYLCASSSRTSVPDTQYFGPGTRLTVL.

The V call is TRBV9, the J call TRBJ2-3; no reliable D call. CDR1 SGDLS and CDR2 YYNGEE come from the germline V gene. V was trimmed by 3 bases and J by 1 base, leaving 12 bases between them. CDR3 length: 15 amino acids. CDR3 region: CASSALPGGTDTQYF. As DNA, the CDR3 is TGTGCCAGCAGCGCGCTCCCAGGCGGCACAGATACGCAGTATTTT.

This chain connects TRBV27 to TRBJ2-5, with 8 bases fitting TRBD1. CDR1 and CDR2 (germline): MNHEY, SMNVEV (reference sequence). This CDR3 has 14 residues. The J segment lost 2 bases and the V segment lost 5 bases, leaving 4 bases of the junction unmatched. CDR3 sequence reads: CASSPRQGQETQYF. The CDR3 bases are TGTGCCAGCAGTCCCCGACAGGGGCAAGAGACCCAGTACTTC.

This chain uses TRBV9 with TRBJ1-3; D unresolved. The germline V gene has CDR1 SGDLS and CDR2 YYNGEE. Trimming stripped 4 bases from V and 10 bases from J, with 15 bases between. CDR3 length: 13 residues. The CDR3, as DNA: TGTGCCAGCAGCCCAAGGGTGGAGGGTACCATATATTTT. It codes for CASSPRVEGTIYF. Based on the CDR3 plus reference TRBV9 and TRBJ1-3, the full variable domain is DSGVTQTPKHLITATGQRVTLRCSPRSGDLSVYWYQQSLDQGLQFLIQYYNGEERAKGNILERFSAQQFPDLHSELNLSSLELGDSALYFCASSPRVEGTIYFGEGSWLTVV.

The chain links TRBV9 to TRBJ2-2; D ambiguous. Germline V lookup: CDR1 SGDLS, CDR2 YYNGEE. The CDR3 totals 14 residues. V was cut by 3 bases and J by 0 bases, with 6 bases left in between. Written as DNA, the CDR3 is TGTGCCAGCAGCGCGCAGTCGAACACCGGGGAGCTGTTTTTT. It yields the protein CASSAQSNTGELFF.

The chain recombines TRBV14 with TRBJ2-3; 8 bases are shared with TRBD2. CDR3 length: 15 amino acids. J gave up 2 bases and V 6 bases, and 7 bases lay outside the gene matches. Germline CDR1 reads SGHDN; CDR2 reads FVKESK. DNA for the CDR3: TGTGCCAGCAGAGAAGGACTAGCTTCCACAGATACGCAGTATTTT. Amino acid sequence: CASREGLASTDTQYF.

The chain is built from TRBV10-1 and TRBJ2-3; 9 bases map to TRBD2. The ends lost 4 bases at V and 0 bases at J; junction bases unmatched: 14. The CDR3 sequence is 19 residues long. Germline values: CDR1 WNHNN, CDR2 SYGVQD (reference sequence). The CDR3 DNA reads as TGCGCCAGCAGTGTATATTGGCGGGAGGGTAGAACTAGCACAGATACGCAGTATTTT. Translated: CASSVYWREGRTSTDTQYF.

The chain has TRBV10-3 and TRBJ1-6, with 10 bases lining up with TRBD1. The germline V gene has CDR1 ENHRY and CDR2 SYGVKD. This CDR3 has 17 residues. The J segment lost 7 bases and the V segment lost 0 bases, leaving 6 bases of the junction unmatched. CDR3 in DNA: TGTGCCATCAGTGAGTCCACCGGGACAGGGGACAATTCACCCCTCCACTTT. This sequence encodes CAISESTGTGDNSPLHF.

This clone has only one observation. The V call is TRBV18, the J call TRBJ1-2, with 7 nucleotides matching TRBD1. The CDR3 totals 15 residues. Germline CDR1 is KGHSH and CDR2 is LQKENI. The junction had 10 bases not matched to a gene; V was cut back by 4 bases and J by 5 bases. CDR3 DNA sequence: TGTGCCAGCTCACAAACCCGGGACAGCCCTTATGGCTACACCTTC. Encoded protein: CASSQTRDSPYGYTF.

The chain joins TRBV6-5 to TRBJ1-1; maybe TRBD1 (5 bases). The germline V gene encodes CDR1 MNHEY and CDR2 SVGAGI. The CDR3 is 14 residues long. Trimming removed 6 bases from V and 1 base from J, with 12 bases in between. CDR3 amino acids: CASRVQDTNTEAFF. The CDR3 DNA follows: TGTGCCAGCAGGGTACAGGACACGAACACTGAAGCTTTCTTT.